This is a list of T cell receptor beta chains from one sample in a study of blood T cell repertoires in COVID-19. Here immunoSEQ multiplex PCR was the method, and the copy in TCRdb shows in-frame clones only, minus some. The sample lists 150,000 to 200,000 clones; about 85% were seen once. Sample: peripheral blood. These TCRs come from a woman in her 70s with COVID-19, enrolled during active disease. Each CDR3 is given with its conserved first and last residue. Fields, in order: J gene, D gene, clone size, V gene, CDR3 protein, CDR3 DNA. A D gene is named only where the DNA matches it firmly. For some rows the clone size is stated as once, few or many, or as a class when expanded; others skip it.

TRBJ1-5,NA,NA,TRBV6-5,CATQDRPYSNQPQHF,TGTGCCACCCAGGACAGACCTTATAGCAATCAGCCCCAGCATTTT
TRBJ1-2,NA,NA,TRBV30,CAWSVQTSNYGYTF,TGTGCCTGGAGTGTACAGACCAGTAACTATGGCTACACCTTC
TRBJ2-7,NA,NA,TRBV7-6,CASSLATWSDEQYF,TGTGCCAGCAGCTTAGCGACTTGGTCCGACGAGCAGTACTTC
TRBJ2-5,TRBD1,NA,TRBV2,CASTRTGTAIQETQYF,TGTGCCAGCACCCGGACCGGGACAGCCATCCAAGAGACCCAGTACTTC
TRBJ2-1,TRBD1,NA,TRBV5-1,CASSLTGGYDEQFF,TGCGCCAGCAGCTTAACAGGGGGCTATGATGAGCAGTTCTTC
TRBJ1-4,NA,NA,TRBV9,CASSVGGTTNEKLFF,TGTGCCAGCAGCGTAGGCGGAACAACTAATGAAAAACTGTTTTTT
TRBJ1-4,TRBD1,NA,TRBV6-6,CATTNTGTVSEKLFF,TGTGCCACCACAAACACCGGGACAGTAAGTGAAAAACTGTTTTTT
TRBJ2-5,NA,NA,TRBV5-6,CASSLPGLRQETQYF,TGTGCCAGCAGCTTACCGGGACTCCGCCAAGAGACCCAGTACTTC
TRBJ2-1,TRBD2,NA,TRBV27,CASSLMAGAHEQFF,TGTGCCAGCAGTTTAATGGCGGGAGCTCATGAGCAGTTCTTC
TRBJ2-5,TRBD2,NA,TRBV18,CASSPPGTTGETQYF,TGTGCCAGCTCACCACCCGGGACTACTGGAGAGACCCAGTACTTC
TRBJ1-1,TRBD1,NA,TRBV10-3,CANGQGYNTEAFF,TGTGCCAACGGACAGGGGTATAACACTGAAGCTTTCTTT
TRBJ2-1,TRBD2,NA,TRBV2,CASNRAGTSVEQFF,TGTGCCAGCAATAGGGCGGGAACTAGCGTAGAGCAGTTCTTC
TRBJ1-1,NA,NA,TRBV30,CAWTRRGGSSEAFF,TGTGCCTGGACCCGACGGGGGGGAAGTTCTGAAGCTTTCTTT
TRBJ2-1,NA,NA,TRBV3-1/TRBV3-2,CASSQGVNVAGEQFF,TGTGCCAGCAGCCAAGGGGTCAATGTTGCGGGTGAGCAGTTCTTC
TRBJ1-4,TRBD1,NA,TRBV6-5,CASRDRALAEKLFF,TGTGCCAGCAGGGACAGGGCCCTAGCCGAAAAACTGTTTTTT
TRBJ1-1,TRBD1,NA,TRBV28,CASSRQGNTEAFF,TGTGCCAGCAGCCGACAGGGGAACACTGAAGCTTTCTTT
TRBJ2-7,TRBD2,NA,TRBV7-2,CASSSRPASGAYEQYF,TGTGCCAGCAGCTCCCGCCCGGCTAGCGGGGCCTACGAGCAGTACTTC
TRBJ1-3,TRBD1,few,TRBV2,CASSLTGQNTIYF,TGTGCCAGCAGTCTGACAGGGCAGAACACCATATATTTT
TRBJ2-7,NA,NA,TRBV9,CASSAFIGRGYEQYF,TGTGCCAGCAGCGCATTCATAGGGAGAGGCTACGAGCAGTACTTC
TRBJ2-6,TRBD1,NA,TRBV5-6,CASSLTGSGANVLTF,TGTGCCAGCAGCCTGACAGGGTCTGGGGCCAACGTCCTGACTTTC
TRBJ2-7,NA,NA,TRBV27,CASSFAGQRAYEQYF,TGTGCCAGCAGTTTCGCGGGACAGAGGGCTTACGAGCAGTACTTC
TRBJ1-1,NA,NA,TRBV12-5,CASGSPPSRAFF,TGTGCTAGTGGTTCTCCCCCTTCTCGGGCTTTCTTT
TRBJ2-1,TRBD2,NA,TRBV9,CASSEGPAGTYNEQFF,TGTGCCAGCAGCGAGGGGCCAGCGGGGACCTACAATGAGCAGTTCTTC
TRBJ1-5,NA,NA,TRBV2,CASGNRGGDQPQHF,TGTGCCAGCGGGAATAGAGGGGGGGACCAGCCCCAGCATTTT
TRBJ1-1,NA,NA,TRBV5-5,CASSLVPGEAEAFF,TGTGCCAGCAGCTTGGTACCGGGGGAAGCTGAAGCTTTCTTT
TRBJ1-1,TRBD1,NA,TRBV28,CASSQDRGPHTEAFF,TGTGCCAGCAGTCAAGACAGGGGACCTCACACTGAAGCTTTCTTT
TRBJ2-7,NA,NA,TRBV19,CASSIRWGGGYEQYF,TGTGCCAGTAGTATACGGTGGGGAGGGGGATACGAGCAGTACTTC
TRBJ1-1,NA,once,TRBV19,CASNTGGMNTEAFF,TGTGCCAGTAACACGGGAGGAATGAACACTGAAGCTTTCTTT
TRBJ1-5,NA,NA,TRBV30,CAWSVLSNQPQHF,TGTGCCTGGAGTGTACTCTCAAATCAGCCCCAGCATTTT
TRBJ2-1,NA,once,TRBV6-5,CASSYSGEDSEQFF,TGTGCCAGCAGTTACTCGGGGGAGGACTCGGAGCAGTTCTTC
TRBJ2-2,NA,NA,TRBV19,CASTKGQVNTGELFF,TGTGCCAGTACTAAGGGGCAGGTGAACACCGGGGAGCTGTTTTTT
TRBJ2-6,NA,NA,TRBV21-1,CASSIYLGQGASGANVLTF,TGTGCCAGCAGCATTTACCTCGGACAGGGGGCCTCTGGGGCCAACGTCCTGACTTTC
TRBJ1-1,NA,NA,TRBV6-6,CASTPGDFMNTEAFF,TGTGCCAGCACCCCGGGGGACTTCATGAACACTGAAGCTTTCTTT
TRBJ1-2,NA,few,TRBV4-1,CASSQGQTNYGYTF,TGCGCCAGCAGCCAAGGGCAGACTAACTATGGCTACACCTTC
TRBJ2-2,NA,NA,TRBV7-2,CASSQNPERGELFF,TGTGCCAGCAGTCAAAACCCCGAGCGTGGGGAGCTGTTTTTT
TRBJ1-1,TRBD1,NA,TRBV5-4,CASSERDSTEAFF,TGTGCCAGCAGCGAACGGGACAGCACTGAAGCTTTCTTT
TRBJ1-1,NA,NA,TRBV7-9,CASSLAQGETEAFF,TGTGCCAGCAGCTTAGCGCAAGGAGAAACTGAAGCTTTCTTT
TRBJ1-5,NA,NA,TRBV12-1,CASRMGQTTQPQHF,TGTGCCAGCAGAATGGGACAGACAACTCAGCCCCAGCATTTT
TRBJ2-2,NA,NA,TRBV29-1,CSVVGGVNTGELFF,TGCAGCGTTGTCGGCGGGGTAAACACCGGGGAGCTGTTTTTT
TRBJ2-5,NA,NA,TRBV4-2,CASSHFLRVGETQYF,TGTGCCAGCAGCCATTTTTTAAGAGTCGGGGAGACCCAGTACTTC
TRBJ2-7,TRBD1,NA,TRBV2,CASSLDRGAFEQYF,TGTGCCAGCAGTTTAGACAGGGGAGCGTTCGAGCAGTACTTC
TRBJ2-1,TRBD1,NA,TRBV10-3,CAISRDRDEQFF,TGTGCCATCAGTAGAGACAGGGATGAGCAGTTCTTC
TRBJ2-5,NA,once,TRBV9,CASSVAPTQVETQYF,TGTGCCAGCAGCGTGGCCCCAACGCAGGTGGAGACCCAGTACTTC
TRBJ1-4,NA,NA,TRBV7-6,CASSPRARGSNEKLFF,TGTGCCAGCAGCCCCCGCGCTCGGGGTTCCAATGAAAAACTGTTTTTT
TRBJ1-3,NA,NA,TRBV30,CAWSGRNSGNTIYF,TGTGCCTGGAGTGGCAGAAACTCTGGAAACACCATATATTTT
TRBJ2-3,TRBD2,once,TRBV10-2,CASREGLAGGTDTQYF,TGCGCCAGCAGAGAGGGACTAGCGGGGGGCACAGATACGCAGTATTTT
TRBJ1-2,NA,once,TRBV4-2,CASSPNNRPNYGYTF,TGTGCCAGCAGCCCAAACAACCGCCCTAACTATGGCTACACCTTC
TRBJ2-6,TRBD1,NA,TRBV7-2,CASSFARGRGANVLTF,TGTGCCAGCAGCTTCGCGAGGGGGCGTGGGGCCAACGTCCTGACTTTC